The sequence of this T cell receptor (beta chain) was determined in a study of T cells in Graves' hyperthyroidism and ophthalmopathy. Study information: Peripheral blood was secured at the point of initial diagnosis, before any treatment.

A note on this clonotype: Its matching antigen is unknown.

The germline V gene has CDR1 SEHNR and CDR2 FQNEAQ (reference sequence). V shed 2 bases and J shed 1 base, with 9 bases lying between them. CDR3 length equals 14 residues. Authors of the study amplified TCR beta CDR3 regions from RNA transcripts. RT-PCR in the first round (using the HTBI primer set) targeted the TCR CDR3. TCRdb ran MiXCR on the multiplex PCR reads and lists one entry per CDR3 protein. The sample shows 350,000 to 450,000 distinct CDR3 sequences, about 15% of them seen only once. Whole-study results and caveats: Most thyroid clonotypes with frequency above 0.001 were detected in blood.

Patients aged 18 to 65 had newly diagnosed hyperthyroidism lasting under 2 months. PBMCs came from around 9.7 ml fresh peripheral blood. V usage is TRBV7-9 and J usage is TRBJ2-7, with D hard to call. This clonotype was obtained from a woman aged 25 to 45 with Graves' hyperthyroidism that later progressed to Graves' ophthalmopathy. The sequencing sample was made of blood. The CDR3 protein is CASSLSEVSYEQYF. CDR3 DNA sequence: TGTGCCAGCAGCTTATCTGAGGTTTCCTACGAGCAGTACTTC.